The 16 T cell receptor beta chains in this list originate from one sample, sequenced in a study of OX40 agonist ivuxolimab in advanced cancers. The repertoire was sequenced with immunoSEQ multiplex PCR; TCRdb's copy has only in-frame clones and lacks some. This sample yields 57,000 or so clones, of which more than 85% are seen a single time; 0.62% belongs to the top ten. Sequenced material: CD4+ or CD8+ T cells sorted from blood, taken in a trial of the OX40 agonist ivuxolimab. The receptors shown here come from an adult with an advanced solid tumor such as melanoma, head and neck, liver or kidney cancer.

The V and J genes are TRBV19 and TRBJ1-4; D unresolved. Looked up from germline, CDR1 is LNHDA and CDR2 is SQIVND (reference sequence). The length of the CDR3 is 14 residues. Trimming shortened V by 6 bases and J by 4 bases, and 12 bases separated the two germline ends. CDR3 residues: CASRGLLFNEKLFF. The CDR3 DNA reads as TGTGCCAGTAGGGGGTTACTGTTTAATGAAAAACTGTTTTTT.

The chain has TRBV2 and TRBJ2-7; a weak D match, TRBD2 (5 bases). The CDR3 sequence is 15 residues long. Germline assignment: CDR1 SNHLY and CDR2 FYNNEI. Trimming stripped 2 bases from V and 0 bases from J, with 11 bases between. CDR3 sequence reads: CASSEFGLASYEQYF. In DNA form, the CDR3 reads TGTGCCAGCAGTGAATTCGGGCTAGCCTCCTACGAGCAGTACTTC.

DNA for the CDR3: TGTGCCAGCAGTGGGGGATTTCGGGAAAAACTGTTTTTT. Its translation: CASSGGFREKLFF. J is TRBJ1-4 and V is TRBV2; no clear D. The germline gives CDR1 SNHLY, CDR2 FYNNEI. V was shortened by 4 bases and J by 8 bases, with 11 bases between the two germline ends. The CDR3 totals 13 residues.

The rearrangement links TRBV11-3 to TRBJ1-2, with 7 nucleotides matching TRBD1. J lost 7 bases, V lost 3 bases, and 5 bases had no gene match. This CDR3 has 13 residues. CDR1 is SGHNT and CDR2 is YENEEA in the germline V gene. In DNA, the CDR3 is TGTGCCAGCAGCTTGCAGGGGGTATCTGGCTACACCTTC. Translating gives CASSLQGVSGYTF.

The chain couples TRBV25-1 to TRBJ1-5, with 7 bases fitting TRBD1. This CDR3 region has 14 residues. The germline V gene encodes CDR1 MGHDK and CDR2 SYGVNS. V shed 5 bases, J shed 1 base, and the junction held 2 bases outside the gene matches. CDR3 bases: TGTGCCAGCAGTCGGACAGGCAGCAATCAGCCCCAGCATTTT. This gives the protein CASSRTGSNQPQHF.

The chain uses TRBV5-8 and TRBJ2-7; 7 bases map to TRBD2. Per the germline V gene, CDR1 is SGHTS and CDR2 is YDEGEE. Germline trimming cut 5 bases from V and 7 bases from J; bases unmatched to any gene: 12. CDR3 size: 14 residues. The CDR3 spells CASRSPGGPGEQYF. For the CDR3, the DNA is TGTGCCAGCAGATCACCGGGGGGACCGGGGGAGCAGTACTTC.

This clone was seen once. V usage is TRBV6-1 and J usage is TRBJ2-1; D gene unclear. The CDR3 totals 16 residues. Trimming left V 1 base short and J 11 bases short, with 21 bases between. Germline V gene sequence: CDR1 MNHNS, CDR2 SASEGT. CDR3 region: CASSEDRPQQRAQQFF. The CDR3 DNA reads TGTGCCAGCAGTGAAGATAGGCCCCAGCAGAGAGCACAGCAGTTCTTC.

This clone was counted between two and nine times. This sequence joins TRBV18 and TRBJ2-7; no definite D call. Germline V CDR1 and CDR2: KGHSH, LQKENI. This CDR3 is built from 12 residues. V lost 6 bases to trimming and J lost 0 bases, with 6 bases between them. CDR3 nucleotides: TGTGCCAGCTCCTCCGACTCCTACGAGCAGTACTTC. Translating gives CASSSDSYEQYF.

The V call is TRBV19, the J call TRBJ1-4; TRBD1 agrees at 7 bases. CDR1 is LNHDA, CDR2 SQIVND, per germline (reference sequence). The CDR3 has 16 amino acids. After removal of 6 bases from V and 0 bases from J, the junction contained 7 bases not matched to a gene. Here the CDR3 DNA reads TGTGCCAGTAGGTCCGGGACAGCAGCAACTAATGAAAAACTGTTTTTT. It translates to CASRSGTAATNEKLFF.

The V call is TRBV6-5, the J call TRBJ2-7; 8 bases fit TRBD1. Germline CDR1 and CDR2: MNHEY and SVGAGI. The V segment lost 0 bases and the J segment 6 bases; nucleotides outside the gene matches: 7. The CDR3 contains 15 residues. CDR3 bases: TGTGCCAGCAGTTACTCTTTGGGACAGGCTACCGAGCAGTACTTC. Translating gives CASSYSLGQATEQYF.

The J gene is TRBJ2-7, the V gene TRBV30; 8 nucleotides line up with TRBD1. V lost 1 base to trimming and J lost 3 bases; unmatched junction nucleotides: 5. CDR1 GTSNPN and CDR2 SVGIG come from the germline V gene (reference sequence). The CDR3 totals 14 residues. In DNA, the CDR3 is TGTGCCTGGAGTGGGACAGGGCTTCGCTACGAGCAGTACTTC. This encodes CAWSGTGLRYEQYF.

This clone has just one count. The chain carries TRBV23-1 and TRBJ2-7; no firm D call. TRBV23-1 has ORF status, its function being uncertain. The CDR3 runs to 14 residues. Trimming shortened V by 2 bases and J by 3 bases, and 11 bases separated the two germline ends. Written as DNA, the CDR3 is TGCGCCAGCAGTCAAGGTAGGATAGACTACGAGCAGTACTTC. Its protein is CASSQGRIDYEQYF.

V gene TRBV5-6 combines with J gene TRBJ2-2; 8 nucleotides match TRBD1. The V gene's germline CDR1 is SGHDT and CDR2 YYEEEE. Trimming took 5 bases from V and 1 from J; bases not matched to a gene: 4. This CDR3 is built from 15 residues. The DNA for the CDR3 is TGTGCCAGCAGACCGGGACAGGTGAACACCGGGGAGCTGTTTTTT. Protein sequence: CASRPGQVNTGELFF. The whole variable domain, filled in from reference TRBV5-6 and TRBJ2-2, reads DAGVTQSPTHLIKTRGQQVTLRCSPKSGHDTVSWYQQALGQGPQFIFQYYEEEERQRGNFPDRFSGHQFPNYSSELNVNALLLGDSALYLCASRPGQVNTGELFFGEGSRLTVL.

The CDR3 is CASSLDRGMVQETQYF. CDR3 DNA: TGTGCCAGCAGCCTGGACCGGGGGATGGTTCAAGAGACCCAGTACTTC. V usage is TRBV5-6 and J usage is TRBJ2-5; TRBD2 might be the D (6 bases). The CDR3 consists of 16 residues. The germline V gene has CDR1 SGHDT and CDR2 YYEEEE. The V and J ends lost 4 bases and 2 bases respectively, with 18 bases between them.

The chain is built from TRBV11-2 and TRBJ1-1, with 7 bases identical to TRBD1. This CDR3 spans 14 amino acids. Germline V gives CDR1 SGHAT, CDR2 FQNNGV. The V and J ends lost 7 bases and 6 bases, in that order; junction bases with no gene match: 11. CDR3 sequence: CASTPRQGVSEAFF. The CDR3, as DNA: TGTGCCAGCACCCCCAGGCAGGGGGTATCTGAAGCTTTCTTT.

The chain couples TRBV6-1 to TRBJ1-1, with a possible D match to TRBD1 (6 bases). Germline values: CDR1 MNHNS, CDR2 SASEGT. The CDR3 extends over 11 amino acids. The V gene lost 6 bases and the J gene lost 7 bases, with 9 bases spanning the gap. CDR3 DNA: TGTGCCAGCAGGGACAGAATTGAAGCTTTCTTT. Translation: CASRDRIEAFF.